This T cell receptor (beta chain) was documented in a study of T cell responses to AZD1222 COVID-19 vaccine. Only in-frame clones appear in the TCRdb table, and some are missing; sequencing was by immunoSEQ multiplex PCR. The table shows about 210,000 clones, with approximately 94% occurring only once. Study outcomes and limitations: Among AZD1222 vaccinees, only 6 or 7 were seropositive at baseline.

The CDR3 is 19 residues long. V lost 2 bases and J lost 2; bases outside the gene matches: 11. The germline CDR1 and CDR2 sequences are MRHNA and SNTAGT. Remarks on this clone: The antigen remains unidentified.

This chain links TRBV6-4 with TRBJ1-4; 10 nucleotides agree with TRBD1. The receptor was derived from an adult who received the MenACWY meningococcal vaccine as a control. The sequenced sample was peripheral blood, obtained 28 days after the second dose of the MenACWY control vaccine. The CDR3 DNA follows: TGTGCCAGCAGTGACCCCGGGACAGGGGCTGAGAGGACTAATGAAAAACTGTTTTTT. This gives the protein CASSDPGTGAERTNEKLFF.